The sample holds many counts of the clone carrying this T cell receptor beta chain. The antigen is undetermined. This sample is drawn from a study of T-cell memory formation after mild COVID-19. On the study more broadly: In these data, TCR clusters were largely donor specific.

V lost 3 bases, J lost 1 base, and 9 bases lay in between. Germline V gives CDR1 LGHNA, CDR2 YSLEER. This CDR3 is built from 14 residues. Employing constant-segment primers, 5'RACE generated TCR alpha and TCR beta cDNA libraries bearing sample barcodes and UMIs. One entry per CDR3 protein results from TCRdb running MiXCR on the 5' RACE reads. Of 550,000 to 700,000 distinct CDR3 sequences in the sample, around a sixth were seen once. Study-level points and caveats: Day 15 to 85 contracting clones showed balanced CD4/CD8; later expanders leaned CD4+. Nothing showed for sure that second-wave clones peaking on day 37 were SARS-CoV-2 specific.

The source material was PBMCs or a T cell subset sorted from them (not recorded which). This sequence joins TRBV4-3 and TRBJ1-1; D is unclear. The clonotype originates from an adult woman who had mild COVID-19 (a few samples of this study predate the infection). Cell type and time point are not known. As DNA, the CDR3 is TGCGCCAGCAGCCAGGCGGGAAAGAACACTGAAGCTTTCTTT. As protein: CASSQAGKNTEAFF.